These 5 T cell receptor beta chains were all obtained from the same sample, sequenced in a study of blood T cells in healthy people across ages. With a J-beta primer mix and a sample-barcoded 5' primer, a second PCR ran about 6 to 11 cycles. TCRdb reanalysed the 5' RACE reads using MiXCR and keeps one entry per CDR3 protein. In the table there are roughly 1,500,000 distinct CDR3 sequences, approximately 40% of which are singletons. Sequencing was carried out using blood. The source is a woman aged 18-29 years in good health.

The rearrangement joins TRBV29-1 to TRBJ2-1; D remains ambiguous. The germline V and J ends were trimmed by 7 bases and 7 bases, with 8 bases remaining between them. Germline loops: CDR1 SQVTM, CDR2 ANQGSEA. The CDR3 spans 10 residues. CDR3 sequence: CSGSLNEQFF. The CDR3 DNA reads TGCAGCGGTTCCTTGAATGAGCAGTTCTTC.

This clonotype has only a few counts. The rearrangement links TRBV3-1 to TRBJ2-7; 14 bases fit TRBD2. Germline CDR1 reads LGHDT; CDR2 reads YNNKEL (reference sequence). This CDR3 region has 16 residues. V shed 2 bases, J shed 6 bases, and the junction held 6 bases outside the gene matches. The CDR3 nucleotides are TGTGCCAGCAGCCAAAAGGTTGGGACTAGCGGGAGCGAGCAGTACTTC. This gives the protein CASSQKVGTSGSEQYF.

This clonotype was detected only a few times. V is TRBV6-5 and J is TRBJ1-2; D remains ambiguous. Trimming removed 0 bases at V and 4 bases at J, with 12 bases between. CDR1 is MNHEY, CDR2 SVGAGI, per germline. The CDR3 sequence is 15 residues long. The CDR3 bases are TGTGCCAGCAGTTACTCGGGAAGCGGGCCCTATGGCTACACCTTC. Translated: CASSYSGSGPYGYTF.

V gene TRBV21-1 combines with J gene TRBJ1-1; no check of the table's D call, TRBD1, against the DNA was made. TRBV21-1 is a pseudogene locus. CDR3 size: 13 residues. CDR3 region: CASADGGNTEAFF. The CDR3 region has the DNA TGTGCCAGCGCCGATGGGGGAAACACTGAAGCTTTCTTT.

The chain joins TRBV3-1 to TRBJ2-7; D is tentatively TRBD1 or TRBD2 (5 bases each). Per germline, CDR1 LGHDT and CDR2 YNNKEL (reference sequence). The CDR3 sequence is 14 residues long. Trimming left V 4 bases short and J 5 bases short, with 15 bases between. The CDR3 DNA reads TGTGCCAGCAGCCCCCGGGACGGAGCTGACGAGCAGTACTTC. It is translated as CASSPRDGADEQYF.